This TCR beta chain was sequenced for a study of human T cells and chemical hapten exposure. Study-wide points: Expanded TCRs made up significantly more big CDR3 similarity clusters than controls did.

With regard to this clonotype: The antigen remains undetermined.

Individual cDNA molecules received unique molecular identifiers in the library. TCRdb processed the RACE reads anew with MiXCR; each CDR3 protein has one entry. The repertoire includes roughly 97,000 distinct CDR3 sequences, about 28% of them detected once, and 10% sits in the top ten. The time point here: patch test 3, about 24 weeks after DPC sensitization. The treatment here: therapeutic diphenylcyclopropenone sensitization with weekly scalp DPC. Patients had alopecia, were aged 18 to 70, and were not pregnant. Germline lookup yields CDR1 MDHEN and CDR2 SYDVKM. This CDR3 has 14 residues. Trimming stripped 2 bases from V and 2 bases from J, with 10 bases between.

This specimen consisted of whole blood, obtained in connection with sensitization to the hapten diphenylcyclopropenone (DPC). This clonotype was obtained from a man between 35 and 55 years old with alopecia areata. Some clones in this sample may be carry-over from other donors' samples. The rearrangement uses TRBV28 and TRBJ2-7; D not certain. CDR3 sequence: CASSLGQVAYEQYF. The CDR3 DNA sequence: TGTGCCAGCAGTTTAGGGCAGGTAGCCTACGAGCAGTACTTC. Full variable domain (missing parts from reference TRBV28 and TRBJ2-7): DVKVTQSSRYLVKRTGEKVFLECVQDMDHENMFWYRQDPGLGLRLIYFSYDVKMKEKGDIPEGYSVSREKKERFSLILESASTNQTSMYLCASSLGQVAYEQYFGPGTRLTVT.